This entry features one T cell receptor beta chain sequence. The antigen it recognizes is unknown. Qualities for individual bases were not recorded, and no much larger clone is one base off. The sample comes from a study of vaccination and CD4 T cells after COVID-19 (dated by TCRdb to 2022 to 2024). Study-wide context: Every convalescent patient had a positive nasal swab PCR test for SARS-CoV-2, with mild disease in about nine patients and severe disease in one. The convalescent cohort included six males and four females, with two Hispanic individuals, seven Caucasians, two Asians and one multiracial person. Participants got two doses of the Pfizer-BioNTech BNT162b2 vaccine (n=8) or two doses of the Moderna mRNA-1273 vaccine (n=2). Post-COVID blood samples were collected from convalescent patients a median of roughly 100 days after diagnosis, with a range of about 30 to 161 days. Post-vaccine blood samples were obtained a median of around 67 days after the second vaccine dose, with a range of roughly 13 to 250 days. The cultures were stimulated with overlapping spike peptide pools from SARS-CoV-2 and from the common cold coronaviruses HCoV-NL63, HCoV-OC43 and HCoV-229E. Control cultures received a CEFX viral epitope pool as the positive control, an HIV-1 Nef peptide pool as the negative control, or no peptide. In under 13 COVID-19 convalescent patients and a handful of infection-naive healthy vaccine recipients, researchers compared the spike-specific CD4+ TCR repertoire from before mRNA vaccination with the repertoire from after.

The library relied on PCR. At the Johns Hopkins FTIC core, DNA from the cultured CD4+ T cells underwent TCR sequencing with the Oncomine TCR Beta short-read assay. Genomic DNA was extracted from the cultured CD4+ T cells with the QIAamp micro DNA kit. Oncomine TCR Beta libraries from cultured CD4+ T cells were pooled using unique dual indexes and sequenced on an Illumina iSeq 100. Turning to the authors' computational methods: Non-productive sequences were removed, and CDR3s that did not start with C, did not end with F or W, or were shorter than 7 amino acids were discarded. The MANAFEST web application was used to identify antigen-specific clonotypes by comparing peptide-stimulated wells against reference wells and other culture wells. Positive clones required FDR below 0.05, an odds ratio above 5, and productive frequency above 0.1% in at least two of three replicate wells. Cross-reactive clonotypes were defined as significantly expanded in both SARS-CoV-2 spike wells and at least one common cold coronavirus spike condition. Using R version 3.6.1, CDR3 homology was evaluated through Levenshtein distances (stringdist) along with unrooted phylogenetic trees (ape). TCRdb cleaned the public reads at Q25 with fastp, built clones with MiXCR and kept in-frame beta chains. Entries that share a CDR3 protein sequence are merged under the most common genes and DNA. TCRdb, not the original authors, processed these V and J calls. Within this sample are 4,000 to 4,500 distinct CDR3 sequences, with 21% of them counted one time only. The ten largest clones capture 50% to 60% of the sample.

The paper as a whole reports these results and caveats: In convalescent patients, nearly all vaccine-specific clones (304 of 307) were found to be mono-reactive for SARS-CoV-2 spike rather than cross-reactive with common cold coronaviruses. In convalescent patients, a median approximately 86% of post-vaccine SARS-CoV-2-reactive clones were detected only after vaccination, and vaccine-specific priming was suggested by this finding. An increase in the median number of SARS-CoV-2-reactive clonotypes from approximately 21 after infection to 38 after vaccination was observed, but the change was not found to be significant. Only a relatively small number of convalescent patients were included in the study, and early timepoints following natural infection were not analyzed.

Read against the paper, the sample's treatment or condition label means: roughly ten-day PBMC culture with coronavirus spike peptide pools or control peptides (ViraFEST assay). The ViraFEST assay, used in the study, expanded antigen-specific T cells with peptide pools and then identified the expanded clonotypes through TCR sequencing. The convalescent patients' positive SARS-CoV-2 PCR tests fell between March and December 2020, which was before the Alpha, Beta and Delta variants emerged in the United States. Each well held about 2 million PBMCs cultured in IMDM containing roughly 5% human AB serum and approximately 9.6 IU/ml IL-2, with about 9.4 ug/ml peptide pools added. Half of the culture medium was replaced with fresh IL-2-containing medium on days 3 and 7. CD4+ T cells were isolated after approximately ten days of culture through negative selection using the EasySep CD4+ T cell isolation kit. Ficoll-Paque Plus gradient centrifugation was used to isolate PBMCs from whole blood, and the isolated PBMCs were then either used fresh or cryopreserved at -140C. In general, triplicate wells were set up for every culture condition.

Here V drops 3 bases and J drops 0 bases, and the junction holds 4 bases not matched to any gene. CDR1 KGHSH and CDR2 LQKENI are derived from the germline V gene. From cysteine to phenylalanine, the CDR3 is 15 amino acids long. The only DNA kept is the CDR3, 45 bases in frame from the first base. The V and J genes are TRBV18 and TRBJ1-2; TRBD1 lines up with 7 middle nucleotides. The receptor comes from a human donor who had recovered from COVID-19. Source: CD4+ T cells from blood, cultured in vitro, taken after SARS-CoV-2 vaccination. For the CDR3, the sequence is CASSPGTAPNYGYTF. The base sequence is TGTGCCAGCTCACCTGGGACAGCCCCTAACTATGGCTACACCTTC.